This TCR beta chain comes out of a study of control samples from healthy donors and cancer patients. Sequencing used immunoSEQ multiplex PCR; TCRdb keeps in-frame clones, though not all of them. The table records about 100,000 clones, roughly 92% of them present only once. CDR3 length: 13 amino acids. Germline CDR1 is MNHEY and CDR2 is SMNVEV (reference sequence). Trimming removed 5 bases at V and 5 bases at J, with 12 bases between. This receptor was identified in a human donor in good health. The donor label of this sample is uncertain. Sequencing was carried out using blood. This rearrangement joins TRBV27 to TRBJ1-1; D not resolved. Here the CDR3 reads CASSMRSWTEAFF. For the CDR3, the DNA is TGTGCCAGCAGTATGAGGTCATGGACTGAAGCTTTCTTT.